Presented here are 28 T cell receptor beta chains from one specimen sequenced in a study of OX40 agonist ivuxolimab in advanced cancers. Some clones are missing from TCRdb's copy, which holds only in-frame ones; the method was immunoSEQ multiplex PCR. The sample lists under 100,000 clones, 80% to 95% seen once, with 9.5% to 11% in the top ten. The specimen comprised CD4+ or CD8+ T cells sorted from blood, sampled in a trial of the OX40 agonist ivuxolimab. The receptors come from an adult with an advanced solid tumor such as melanoma, head and neck, liver or kidney cancer.

The CDR3 is CASSLGRSTGELFF. The CDR3 DNA reads as TGTGCCAGCAGCCTGGGACGTTCCACCGGGGAGCTGTTTTTT. V gene TRBV7-6 combines with J gene TRBJ2-2; D tentatively reads TRBD1 or TRBD2 (5 bases each). The V end lost 5 bases, the J end lost 4 bases, and 11 bases lay between the germline ends. CDR1 and CDR2 from the germline V gene are SGHVS and FNYEAQ. This CDR3 is 14 amino acids long.

V and J are TRBV7-3 and TRBJ1-2; D call uncertain. V was trimmed by 3 bases and J by 4 bases, leaving 21 bases between them. The germline V gene has CDR1 SGHTA and CDR2 FQGTGA. The CDR3 extends over 17 amino acids. The CDR3 here is CASSLVALTRKTYGYTF. The DNA of the CDR3 is TGTGCCAGCAGCTTGGTTGCGCTTACCCGAAAGACCTATGGCTACACCTTC.

V is TRBV29-1 and J is TRBJ1-2; D not certain. Germline loops: CDR1 SQVTM, CDR2 ANQGSEA. The CDR3 totals 14 residues. The V end lost 6 bases, the J end lost 1 base, and 15 bases lay between the germline ends. The CDR3 DNA reads as TGCAGCGTCCGAAGAGACAAATATAACTATGGCTACACCTTC. Amino acid sequence: CSVRRDKYNYGYTF.

The J gene is TRBJ2-1, the V gene TRBV7-9, with D unclear. This CDR3 has 13 residues. Germline V lookup: CDR1 SEHNR, CDR2 FQNEAQ (reference sequence). Trimming cost V 5 bases and J 4 bases, with 9 bases left between them. As DNA, the CDR3 is TGTGCCAGCAGCAAAGTAGGGTACAATGAGCAGTTCTTC. This gives the protein CASSKVGYNEQFF.

The rearrangement uses TRBV7-6 and TRBJ1-3; D is perhaps TRBD1 (6 bases). The CDR3 totals 17 residues. Trimming pared 4 bases from V and 4 bases from J, leaving 20 bases between. Per germline, CDR1 SGHVS and CDR2 FNYEAQ. The CDR3: CASSSLGDMVVGNTIYF. The CDR3 DNA reads as TGTGCCAGCAGCTCGCTAGGGGACATGGTTGTCGGAAACACCATATATTTT.

The chain carries TRBV7-3 and TRBJ2-2, with no clear D. V was cut by 1 base and J by 3 bases, with 9 bases left in between. The germline V gene has CDR1 SGHTA and CDR2 FQGTGA. This CDR3 spans 15 amino acids. The CDR3 DNA sequence: TGTGCCAGCAGCTTAAGGGGTCGGGACACCGGGGAGCTGTTTTTT. Protein: CASSLRGRDTGELFF.

This clone showed up just once. The same CDR3 arises from other DNA sequences in this sample as well. The chain carries TRBV5-1 and TRBJ2-7, with D possibly being TRBD1 or TRBD2 (5 bases each). The CDR3 extends over 14 amino acids. Germline lookup yields CDR1 SGHRS and CDR2 YFSETQ. Trimming cost V 3 bases and J 2 bases, with 12 bases left between them. This CDR3 is CASSWGTETYEQYF. The CDR3 DNA is TGCGCCAGCAGCTGGGGGACGGAGACCTACGAGCAGTACTTC. Complete variable domain (other parts from reference TRBV5-1 and TRBJ2-7): KAGVTQTPRYLIKTRGQQVTLSCSPISGHRSVSWYQQTPGQGLQFLFEYFSETQRNKGNFPGRFSGRQFSNSRSEMNVSTLELGDSALYLCASSWGTETYEQYFGPGTRLTVT.

The chain joins TRBV7-8 to TRBJ2-7; TRBD1 agrees at 7 bases. There are 16 residues in the CDR3. Looked up from germline, CDR1 is SGHVS and CDR2 is FQNEAQ. The trim removed 0 bases at V and 1 base at J, leaving 6 bases unmatched. The CDR3 is CASSLAAGTVSYEQYF. In DNA, the CDR3 is TGTGCCAGCAGCTTAGCCGCCGGGACAGTATCCTACGAGCAGTACTTC.

The chain employs TRBV5-1 and TRBJ2-5; D is perhaps TRBD1 or TRBD2 (5 bases each). V lost 4 bases and J 2 bases, leaving 24 bases between the germline ends. The germline V gene has CDR1 SGHRS and CDR2 YFSETQ. This CDR3 is built from 18 residues. The CDR3 coding sequence is TGCGCCAGCAGCCCATACCCCGGGGCGACTCCGGTTCAAGAGACCCAGTACTTC. The encoded protein is CASSPYPGATPVQETQYF.

This clone was seen just once. This chain uses TRBV4-3 with TRBJ1-3; 7 positions match TRBD1. The trim removed 4 bases at V and 0 bases at J, leaving 9 bases unmatched. CDR3 length: 17 amino acids. Germline loops: CDR1 LGHNA, CDR2 YSLEER. CDR3 sequence: CASSPRGGGASGNTIYF. The CDR3 DNA is TGCGCCAGCAGCCCCAGAGGAGGGGGCGCCTCTGGAAACACCATATATTTT.

The genes are TRBV7-8 and TRBJ2-7, with D unresolved. The CDR3 extends over 14 amino acids. Trimming left V 1 base short and J 6 bases short, with 13 bases between. CDR1 and CDR2 from the germline V gene are SGHVS and FQNEAQ. The CDR3 spells CASSLGGEHFEQYF. CDR3 DNA: TGTGCCAGCAGCTTAGGTGGGGAACACTTCGAGCAGTACTTC.

V and J are TRBV5-4 and TRBJ2-7; D gene ambiguous. The CDR3 is 17 residues long. Trimming removed 0 bases at V and 1 base at J, with 17 bases between. The germline V gene has CDR1 SGHNT and CDR2 YYREEE (reference sequence). As DNA, the CDR3 is TGTGCCAGCAGCTTGGACCTAGTCGAAACTTCGTCCTACGAGCAGTACTTC. Residues: CASSLDLVETSSYEQYF.

V gene TRBV13 combines with J gene TRBJ2-2, with D perhaps TRBD2 (5 bases). In germline, CDR1 is PRHDT, CDR2 FYEKMQ (reference sequence). The CDR3 length is 16 residues. Deletions cut 6 bases from V and 1 base from J, with 15 bases between. CDR3 sequence (DNA): TGTGCCAGCAGAGGTCCCCGGACTGTGAACACCGGGGAGCTGTTTTTT. This encodes CASRGPRTVNTGELFF. Full variable domain (rest looked up from reference TRBV13 and TRBJ2-2): AAGVIQSPRHLIKEKRETATLKCYPIPRHDTVYWYQQGPGQDPQFLISFYEKMQSDKGSIPDRFSAQQFSDYHSELNMSSLELGDSALYFCASRGPRTVNTGELFFGEGSRLTVL.

The genes are TRBV5-8 and TRBJ1-1, with 10 bases lining up with TRBD1. This CDR3 contains 17 residues. Trimming removed 4 bases from V and 4 bases from J; junction bases left unmatched: 13. Germline lookup yields CDR1 SGHTS and CDR2 YDEGEE. Written as DNA, the CDR3 is TGTGCCAGCAGCCCACACCGGGACAGGGGTTTATTCACTGAAGCTTTCTTT. Translated: CASSPHRDRGLFTEAFF.

This chain connects TRBV11-2 to TRBJ2-7, with TRBD1 identical over 9 bases. Germline CDR1 and CDR2: SGHAT and FQNNGV. The V gene end was trimmed by 2 bases and the J gene end by 9 bases; junction bases not matched to a gene: 5. The CDR3 is made up of 13 amino acids. The CDR3 here is CASSLLVQGAQYF. The CDR3 bases are TGTGCCAGCAGCTTACTGGTACAGGGGGCGCAGTACTTC.

The gene calls are TRBV13 and TRBJ2-3; 13 bases align to TRBD2. V lost 4 bases to trimming and J lost 5 bases; unmatched junction nucleotides: 0. Germline assignment: CDR1 PRHDT and CDR2 FYEKMQ (reference sequence). The CDR3 extends over 14 amino acids. CDR3 DNA: TGTGCCAGCAGCTGGACTAGCGGGGGAGATACGCAGTATTTT. This encodes CASSWTSGGDTQYF.

The chain carries TRBV19 and TRBJ2-3, with 7 nucleotides matching TRBD2. V trimming: 9 bases; J trimming: 3 bases; junction bases outside the gene matches: 6. This CDR3 has 13 residues. CDR1 LNHDA and CDR2 SQIVND come from the germline V gene (reference sequence). In nucleotides, the CDR3 is TGTGCCAGCGGACTAGTTCGAACAGATACGCAGTATTTT. It specifies CASGLVRTDTQYF.

This rearrangement joins TRBV27 to TRBJ2-5; D unresolved. Trimming stripped 7 bases from V and 1 base from J, with 13 bases between. Looked up from germline, CDR1 is MNHEY and CDR2 is SMNVEV (reference sequence). The CDR3 is made up of 14 amino acids. The chain's CDR3 is CASTPLDSQETQYF. CDR3 nucleotides: TGTGCCAGCACACCACTCGATTCCCAAGAGACCCAGTACTTC.

V and J are TRBV13 and TRBJ2-5, with TRBD1 identical over 8 bases. CDR3 length equals 18 residues. The junction had 18 bases not matched to a gene; V was cut back by 4 bases and J by 5 bases. CDR1 is PRHDT and CDR2 is FYEKMQ in the germline V gene (reference sequence). In DNA, the CDR3 is TGTGCCAGCAGCTCGGAGCGGGTGGCAGGGGGCATTCTGGAGACCCAGTACTTC. This codes for CASSSERVAGGILETQYF.

The chain carries TRBV6-1 and TRBJ2-7, with TRBD1 matching 9 bases. Germline lookup yields CDR1 MNHNS and CDR2 SASEGT. The CDR3 sequence is 16 residues long. The J segment lost 5 bases and the V segment lost 3 bases, leaving 11 bases of the junction unmatched. CDR3 DNA sequence: TGTGCCAGCAGTGACCCACCGGGACAGGGAGACGACGAGCAGTACTTC. This codes for CASSDPPGQGDDEQYF.

In this sample, this clone is medium-sized (0.01 to 0.1%). The chain links TRBV7-9 to TRBJ1-1, with D unresolved. CDR3 length: 14 residues. Germline CDR1 is SEHNR and CDR2 is FQNEAQ (reference sequence). V lost 5 bases, J lost 0 bases, and 10 bases lay in between. The CDR3 loop is CASSPLHLNTEAFF. The CDR3 nucleotides are TGTGCCAGCAGCCCTCTTCATTTGAACACTGAAGCTTTCTTT.

The chain has TRBV10-3 and TRBJ2-7, with 8 positions matching TRBD1. Germline V gene sequence: CDR1 ENHRY, CDR2 SYGVKD. The CDR3 loop spans 13 amino acids. V dropped 6 bases and J dropped 7; count of bases not matched to a gene: 8. The CDR3 sequence: CAIRPTGEWEQYF. The DNA of the CDR3 is TGTGCCATCAGACCGACAGGGGAATGGGAGCAGTACTTC.

This clone was seen just once. V is TRBV13 and J is TRBJ2-7; D possibly corresponds to TRBD1 (7 bases). The length of the CDR3 is 15 residues. Per germline, CDR1 PRHDT and CDR2 FYEKMQ (reference sequence). V lost 7 bases and J lost 2, with 18 bases in between. CDR3 protein: CASNAGGQGTYEQYF. The CDR3 DNA sequence: TGTGCCAGCAACGCAGGGGGGCAGGGGACCTACGAGCAGTACTTC.

This chain joins TRBV27 and TRBJ2-5, with 8 bases identical to TRBD1. Trimming removed 5 bases from V and 5 bases from J; junction bases left unmatched: 7. This CDR3 is 14 amino acids long. Germline values: CDR1 MNHEY, CDR2 SMNVEV (reference sequence). The CDR3 reads CASSGQGARETQYF. CDR3 DNA sequence: TGTGCCAGCAGTGGCCAGGGGGCCAGGGAGACCCAGTACTTC.

V usage is TRBV6-5 and J usage is TRBJ2-7, with TRBD1 identical over 10 bases. Germline lookup yields CDR1 MNHEY and CDR2 SVGAGI. J lost 4 bases, V lost 2 bases, and 5 bases had no gene match. The CDR3 consists of 15 residues. The CDR3 sequence: CASSYLQGQGYEQYF. The CDR3 DNA follows: TGTGCCAGCAGTTACCTACAGGGACAGGGGTACGAGCAGTACTTC.

This chain joins TRBV4-1 and TRBJ1-4, with a weak D call TRBD1 (5 bases). In germline, CDR1 is MGHRA, CDR2 YSYEKL. Trimming pared 0 bases from V and 8 bases from J, leaving 22 bases between. The CDR3 length is 18 residues. CDR3 sequence: CASSQEDIVVAGEEKLFF. The CDR3 DNA follows: TGCGCCAGCAGCCAAGAAGACATAGTCGTGGCGGGGGAAGAAAAACTGTTTTTT.

The V gene is TRBV23-1, the J gene TRBJ1-2, with D tentatively TRBD1 (5 bases). TRBV23-1 is reported as an ORF; its role is uncertain. The V gene lost 0 bases and the J gene lost 5 bases, with 19 bases spanning the gap. This CDR3 spans 17 amino acids. The CDR3: CASSQSKDTTPLYGYTF. The CDR3 DNA follows: TGCGCCAGCAGTCAATCGAAGGACACAACGCCTCTATATGGCTACACCTTC.

This chain links TRBV7-9 with TRBJ2-3, with D possibly matching TRBD1 (5 bases). V lost 5 bases and J 4 bases, leaving 7 bases between the germline ends. The CDR3 contains 12 residues. CDR1 is SEHNR and CDR2 is FQNEAQ in the germline V gene (reference sequence). The chain's CDR3 is CASSPGSDTQYF. DNA of the CDR3: TGTGCCAGCAGCCCAGGGTCAGATACGCAGTATTTT.